The sample holds many counts of the clone carrying this TCR beta chain. The protocol was immunoSEQ multiplex PCR, while the TCRdb copy is restricted to in-frame clones and leaves out a portion. The sample lists some 450,000 clones; approximately 89% were seen once. Per germline, CDR1 WNHNN and CDR2 SYGVQD (reference sequence). V dropped 3 bases and J dropped 1 base, with 7 bases sitting between them. The CDR3 is made up of 14 amino acids. The data derive from a study of blood T cell repertoires in COVID-19. This chain links TRBV10-1 with TRBJ1-3, with D hard to call. The sequencing sample was made of peripheral blood. The receptor was isolated from a woman aged 45-65 years with COVID-19, enrolled during active disease. CDR3 residues: CASSDSWSGNTIYF. The DNA of the CDR3 is TGCGCCAGCAGTGACAGTTGGTCTGGAAACACCATATATTTT.